The clone carrying this T cell receptor (beta chain) was counted only a few times. Its antigen is unidentified. This sample was included in a study of cytomegalovirus exposure and HLA in healthy donors. CDR3 length: 19 amino acids. J gave up 1 base and V 7 bases, and 20 bases lay outside the gene matches. The germline V gene encodes CDR1 SGHVS and CDR2 FQNEAQ. Both 60 Vbeta primers and 13 Jbeta primers went into the PCR. The assay was immunoSEQ multiplex PCR, and TCRdb's table has in-frame clones only and misses some. Of approximately 110,000 clones in the sample, approximately 16% were seen once. Overall study results and limits: A later analysis linked 15,000 to 20,000 TCR beta sequences to HLA alleles at 0.05 false discovery rate.

The chain recombines TRBV7-8 with TRBJ2-7; 9 nucleotides agree with TRBD1. This TCR came from a female donor in good health and CMV-seronegative. Material: PBMCs. The CDR3 DNA reads TGTGCCAGCAAGAGGTATCCGGGACAGGGAAATTTGGCGTCCTACGAGCAGTACTTC. Encoded protein: CASKRYPGQGNLASYEQYF.